This T cell receptor beta chain was captured in a study of human T cells and chemical hapten exposure. Study in general: Across its approximately 25 weeks, the study gave patients weekly diphenylcyclopropenone doses to the scalp. Variability of per-sample TCR yields stemmed mainly from small differences in pooled library volume. Alopecia areata, totalis or universalis affected patients who were mostly female.

CDR1 SGHNT and CDR2 YYREEE come from the germline V gene (reference sequence). The CDR3 has 12 amino acids. Trimming cost V 3 bases and J 7 bases, with 11 bases left between them. This clonotype has more than one count but fewer than ten. In the original workflow: Sampled TCR counts reached a median of approximately 100,000 per sample, with values ranging from about 23,224 to 700,000. MiXCR, run by TCRdb on the RACE reads, gives a single entry per CDR3 protein. TCRdb assigned the V and J calls; the authors' analysis was not used. Here the sample spans about 73,000 distinct CDR3 sequences, about 9% being singletons. Stated time point: patch test 2, 6 weeks after DPC sensitization. Indicated treatment: therapeutic diphenylcyclopropenone sensitization with weekly scalp DPC.

The source of this sequence is a woman in her forties or fifties with alopecia areata. Some clones in this sample may be carry-over from other donors' samples. Source: whole blood, taken in connection with sensitization to the hapten diphenylcyclopropenone (DPC). The chain has TRBV5-4 and TRBJ2-7, with D perhaps assigned TRBD1 or TRBD2 (5 bases each). The CDR3 region is CASSWGPQEQYF. In nucleotides, the CDR3 is TGTGCCAGCAGCTGGGGACCGCAGGAGCAGTACTTC.